This TCR beta chain was identified in a study of CD8 T cells in ankylosing spondylitis. 5'-RACE, quantitative and with molecular barcodes, yielded the TCR beta libraries. TCRdb independently ran MiXCR on the 5' RACE reads; one entry per CDR3 protein. Here the sample spans 350,000 to 400,000 distinct CDR3 sequences, 20% to 25% being singletons. In germline, CDR1 is SEHNR, CDR2 FQNEAQ (reference sequence). Trimming cost V 5 bases and J 5 bases; bases outside gene matches: 9. The CDR3 contains 16 residues. With regard to this clonotype: Its antigen is unidentified.

The study's findings and limits: Enrichment of disease-linked clones was reportedly significant in matched ankylosing spondylitis synovial fluid.

This receptor was taken from a male donor with ankylosing spondylitis or in good health (not recorded which). Sequencing was done on a sample of blood, either unsorted or a sorted T cell fraction (not recorded which). This rearrangement joins TRBV7-9 to TRBJ2-3; 11 bases are shared with TRBD2. Here the CDR3 DNA reads TGTGCCAGCAGCCTACCCGGGACTAGCGGTGGAGATACGCAGTATTTT. Translated: CASSLPGTSGGDTQYF.